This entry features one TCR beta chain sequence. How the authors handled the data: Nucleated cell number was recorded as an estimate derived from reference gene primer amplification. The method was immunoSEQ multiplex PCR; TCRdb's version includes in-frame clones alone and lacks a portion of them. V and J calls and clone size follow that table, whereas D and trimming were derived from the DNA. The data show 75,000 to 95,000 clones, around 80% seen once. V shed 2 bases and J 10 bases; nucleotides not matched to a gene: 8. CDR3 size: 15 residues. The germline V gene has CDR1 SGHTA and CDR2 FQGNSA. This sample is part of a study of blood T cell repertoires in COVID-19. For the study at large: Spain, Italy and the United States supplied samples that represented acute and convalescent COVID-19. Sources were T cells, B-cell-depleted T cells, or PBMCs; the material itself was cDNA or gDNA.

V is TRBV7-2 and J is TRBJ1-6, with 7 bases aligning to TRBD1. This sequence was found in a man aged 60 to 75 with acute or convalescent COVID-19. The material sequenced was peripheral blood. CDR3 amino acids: CASSLIRDSRSPLHF. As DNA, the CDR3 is TGTGCCAGCAGCTTAATCCGGGACAGCCGATCACCCCTCCACTTT.